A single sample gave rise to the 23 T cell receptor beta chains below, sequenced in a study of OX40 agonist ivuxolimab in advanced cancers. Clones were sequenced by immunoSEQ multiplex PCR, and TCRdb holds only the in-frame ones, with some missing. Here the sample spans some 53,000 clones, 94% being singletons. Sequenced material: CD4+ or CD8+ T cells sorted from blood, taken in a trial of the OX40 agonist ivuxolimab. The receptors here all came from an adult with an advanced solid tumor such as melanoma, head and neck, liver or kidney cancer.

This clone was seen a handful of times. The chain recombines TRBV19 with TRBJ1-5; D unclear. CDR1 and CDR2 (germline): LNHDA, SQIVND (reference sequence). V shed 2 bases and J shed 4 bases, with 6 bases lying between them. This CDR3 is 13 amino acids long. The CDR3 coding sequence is TGTGCCAGTAGTATAAGTCTAAATCAGCCCCAGCATTTT. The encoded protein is CASSISLNQPQHF.

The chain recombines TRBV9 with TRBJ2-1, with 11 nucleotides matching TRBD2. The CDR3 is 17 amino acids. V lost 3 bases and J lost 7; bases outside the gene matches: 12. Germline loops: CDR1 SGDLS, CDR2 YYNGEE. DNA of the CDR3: TGTGCCAGCAGCGCAAACCCCCCGGGACTAGCGGTTAATGAGCAGTTCTTC. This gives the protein CASSANPPGLAVNEQFF.

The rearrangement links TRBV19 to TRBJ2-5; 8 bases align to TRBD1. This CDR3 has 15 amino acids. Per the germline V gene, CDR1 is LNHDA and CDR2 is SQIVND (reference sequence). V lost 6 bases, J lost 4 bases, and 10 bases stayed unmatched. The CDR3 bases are TGTGCCAGTAGCCCCACCGCAGGGACAGGAGAGACCCAGTACTTC. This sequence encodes CASSPTAGTGETQYF.

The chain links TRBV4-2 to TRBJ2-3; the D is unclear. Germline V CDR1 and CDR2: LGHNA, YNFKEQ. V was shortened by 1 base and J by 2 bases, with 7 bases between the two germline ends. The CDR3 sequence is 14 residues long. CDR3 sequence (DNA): TGTGCCAGCAGCCAAGCCCAGGACACAGATACGCAGTATTTT. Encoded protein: CASSQAQDTDTQYF.

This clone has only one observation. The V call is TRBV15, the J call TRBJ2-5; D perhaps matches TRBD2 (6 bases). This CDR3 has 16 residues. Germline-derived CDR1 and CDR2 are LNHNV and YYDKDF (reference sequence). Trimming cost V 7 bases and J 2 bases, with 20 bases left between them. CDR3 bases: TGTGCCACCACCGCGGCCTACGGGAGTCGGCAAGAGACCCAGTACTTC. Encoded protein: CATTAAYGSRQETQYF.

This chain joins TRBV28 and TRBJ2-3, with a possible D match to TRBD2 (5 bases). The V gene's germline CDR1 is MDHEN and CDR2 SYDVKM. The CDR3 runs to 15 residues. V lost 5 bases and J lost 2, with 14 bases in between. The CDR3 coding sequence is TGTGCCAGCAGTCATAGCGTACCCACCACAGATACGCAGTATTTT. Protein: CASSHSVPTTDTQYF.

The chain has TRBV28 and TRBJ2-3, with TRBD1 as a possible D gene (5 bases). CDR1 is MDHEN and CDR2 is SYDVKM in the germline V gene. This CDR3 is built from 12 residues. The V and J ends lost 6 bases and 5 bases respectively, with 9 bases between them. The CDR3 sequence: CASSKGLDTQYF. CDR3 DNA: TGTGCCAGCAGCAAGGGGTTAGATACGCAGTATTTT.

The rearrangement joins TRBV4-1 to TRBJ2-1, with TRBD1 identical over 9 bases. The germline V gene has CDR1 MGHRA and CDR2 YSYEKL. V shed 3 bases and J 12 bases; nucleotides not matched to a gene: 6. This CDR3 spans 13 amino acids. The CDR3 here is CASSQTGGSGQFF. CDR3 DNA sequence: TGCGCCAGCAGCCAGACAGGGGGTAGCGGGCAGTTCTTC.

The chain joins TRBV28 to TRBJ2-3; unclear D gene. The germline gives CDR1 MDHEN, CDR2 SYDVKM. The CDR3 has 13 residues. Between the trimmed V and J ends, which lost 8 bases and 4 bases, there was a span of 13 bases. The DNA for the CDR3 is TGTGCCAGCTGCTACATTGGGTCAGATACGCAGTATTTT. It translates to CASCYIGSDTQYF.

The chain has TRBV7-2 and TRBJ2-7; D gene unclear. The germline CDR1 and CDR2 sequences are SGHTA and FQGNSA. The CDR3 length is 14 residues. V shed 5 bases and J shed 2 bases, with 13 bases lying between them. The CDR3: CASSSSAMTYEQYF. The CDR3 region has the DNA TGTGCCAGCAGCAGTTCCGCAATGACCTACGAGCAGTACTTC.

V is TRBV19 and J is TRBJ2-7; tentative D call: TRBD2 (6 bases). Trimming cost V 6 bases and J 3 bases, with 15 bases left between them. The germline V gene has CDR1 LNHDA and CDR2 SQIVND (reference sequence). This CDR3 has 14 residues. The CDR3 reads CASSPGVSNYEQYF. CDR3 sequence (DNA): TGTGCCAGTAGCCCGGGGGTTTCGAACTACGAGCAGTACTTC.

The DNA of the CDR3 is TGTGCCAGCAGCTTGGCCCCATATAGCAATCAGCCCCAGCATTTT. As protein: CASSLAPYSNQPQHF. V and J are TRBV5-8 and TRBJ1-5; D gene unclear. CDR3 length: 15 residues. Germline V lookup: CDR1 SGHTS, CDR2 YDEGEE. The V gene lost 0 bases and the J gene lost 0 bases, with 7 bases spanning the gap.

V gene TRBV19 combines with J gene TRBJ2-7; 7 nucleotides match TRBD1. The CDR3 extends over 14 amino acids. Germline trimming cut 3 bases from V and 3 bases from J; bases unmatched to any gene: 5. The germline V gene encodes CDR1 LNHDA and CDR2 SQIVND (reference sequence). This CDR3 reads CASSIQDRDYEQYF. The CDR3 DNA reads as TGTGCCAGTAGTATCCAAGACAGGGACTACGAGCAGTACTTC.

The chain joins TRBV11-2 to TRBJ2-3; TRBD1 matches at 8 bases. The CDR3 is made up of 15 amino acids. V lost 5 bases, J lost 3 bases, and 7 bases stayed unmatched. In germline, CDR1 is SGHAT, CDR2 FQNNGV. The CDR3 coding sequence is TGTGCCAGCAGCCCTCAGGGGGCTGGTACAGATACGCAGTATTTT. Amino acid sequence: CASSPQGAGTDTQYF.

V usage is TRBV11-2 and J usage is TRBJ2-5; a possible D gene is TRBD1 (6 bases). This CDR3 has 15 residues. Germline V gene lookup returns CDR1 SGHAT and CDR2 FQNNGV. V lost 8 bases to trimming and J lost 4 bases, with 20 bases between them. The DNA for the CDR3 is TGTGCCAGCTCCGGCGACAGGACCCTAAGAGAGACCCAGTACTTC. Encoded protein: CASSGDRTLRETQYF.

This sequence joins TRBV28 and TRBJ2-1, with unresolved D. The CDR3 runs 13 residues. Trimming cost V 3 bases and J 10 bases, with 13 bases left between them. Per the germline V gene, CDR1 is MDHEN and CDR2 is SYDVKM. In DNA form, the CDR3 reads TGTGCCAGCAGTTTCGGCCGTCGGAGCGAGCAGTTCTTC. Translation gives CASSFGRRSEQFF. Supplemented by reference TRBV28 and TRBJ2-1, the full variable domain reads DVKVTQSSRYLVKRTGEKVFLECVQDMDHENMFWYRQDPGLGLRLIYFSYDVKMKEKGDIPEGYSVSREKKERFSLILESASTNQTSMYLCASSFGRRSEQFFGPGTRLTVL.

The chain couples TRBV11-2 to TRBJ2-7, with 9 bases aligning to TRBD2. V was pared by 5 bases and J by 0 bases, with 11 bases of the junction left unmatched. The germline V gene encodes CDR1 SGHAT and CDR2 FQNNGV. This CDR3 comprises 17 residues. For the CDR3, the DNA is TGTGCCAGCAGCCTCGTGCTAGCGGGACCTAGCTCCTACGAGCAGTACTTC. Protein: CASSLVLAGPSSYEQYF.

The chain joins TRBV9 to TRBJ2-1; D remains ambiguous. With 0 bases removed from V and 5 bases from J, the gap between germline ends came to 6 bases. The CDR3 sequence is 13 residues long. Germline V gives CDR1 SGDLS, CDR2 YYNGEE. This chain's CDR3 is CASSVGGDNEQFF. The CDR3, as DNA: TGTGCCAGCAGCGTAGGTGGGGACAATGAGCAGTTCTTC.

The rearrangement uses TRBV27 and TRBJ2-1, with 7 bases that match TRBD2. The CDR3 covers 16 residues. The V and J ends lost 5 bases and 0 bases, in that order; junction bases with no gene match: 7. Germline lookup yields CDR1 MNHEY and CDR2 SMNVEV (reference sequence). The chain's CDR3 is CASSERSSGSYNEQFF. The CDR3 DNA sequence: TGTGCCAGCAGTGAGAGATCTAGCGGCTCCTACAATGAGCAGTTCTTC.

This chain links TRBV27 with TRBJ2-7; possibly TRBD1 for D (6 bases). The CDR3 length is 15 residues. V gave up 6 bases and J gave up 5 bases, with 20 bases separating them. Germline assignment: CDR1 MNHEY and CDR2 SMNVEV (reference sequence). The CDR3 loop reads CASSQRAGDRDEQYF. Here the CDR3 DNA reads TGTGCCAGCAGCCAAAGGGCAGGGGATCGGGACGAGCAGTACTTC.

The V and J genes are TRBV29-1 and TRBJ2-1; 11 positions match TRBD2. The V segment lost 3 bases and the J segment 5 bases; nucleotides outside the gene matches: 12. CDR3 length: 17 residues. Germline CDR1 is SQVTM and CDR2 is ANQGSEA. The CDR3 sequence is CSVDLRGLTSGDNEQFF. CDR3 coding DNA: TGCAGCGTTGACCTGAGGGGGTTGACTAGCGGGGACAATGAGCAGTTCTTC.

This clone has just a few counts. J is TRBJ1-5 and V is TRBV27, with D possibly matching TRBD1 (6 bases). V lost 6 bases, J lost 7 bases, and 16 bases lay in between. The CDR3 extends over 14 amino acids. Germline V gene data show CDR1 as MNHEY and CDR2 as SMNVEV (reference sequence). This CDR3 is CASSPKLRGQPQHF. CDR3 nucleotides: TGTGCCAGCAGCCCTAAGCTCAGGGGCCAGCCCCAGCATTTT.

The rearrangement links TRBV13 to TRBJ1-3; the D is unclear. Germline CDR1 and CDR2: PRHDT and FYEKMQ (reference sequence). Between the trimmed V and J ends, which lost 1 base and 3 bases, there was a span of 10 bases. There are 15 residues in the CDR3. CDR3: CASSLEGLGGNTIYF. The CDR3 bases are TGTGCCAGCAGCTTAGAGGGTTTGGGTGGAAACACCATATATTTT. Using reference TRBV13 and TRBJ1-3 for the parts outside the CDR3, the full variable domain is AAGVIQSPRHLIKEKRETATLKCYPIPRHDTVYWYQQGPGQDPQFLISFYEKMQSDKGSIPDRFSAQQFSDYHSELNMSSLELGDSALYFCASSLEGLGGNTIYFGEGSWLTVV.